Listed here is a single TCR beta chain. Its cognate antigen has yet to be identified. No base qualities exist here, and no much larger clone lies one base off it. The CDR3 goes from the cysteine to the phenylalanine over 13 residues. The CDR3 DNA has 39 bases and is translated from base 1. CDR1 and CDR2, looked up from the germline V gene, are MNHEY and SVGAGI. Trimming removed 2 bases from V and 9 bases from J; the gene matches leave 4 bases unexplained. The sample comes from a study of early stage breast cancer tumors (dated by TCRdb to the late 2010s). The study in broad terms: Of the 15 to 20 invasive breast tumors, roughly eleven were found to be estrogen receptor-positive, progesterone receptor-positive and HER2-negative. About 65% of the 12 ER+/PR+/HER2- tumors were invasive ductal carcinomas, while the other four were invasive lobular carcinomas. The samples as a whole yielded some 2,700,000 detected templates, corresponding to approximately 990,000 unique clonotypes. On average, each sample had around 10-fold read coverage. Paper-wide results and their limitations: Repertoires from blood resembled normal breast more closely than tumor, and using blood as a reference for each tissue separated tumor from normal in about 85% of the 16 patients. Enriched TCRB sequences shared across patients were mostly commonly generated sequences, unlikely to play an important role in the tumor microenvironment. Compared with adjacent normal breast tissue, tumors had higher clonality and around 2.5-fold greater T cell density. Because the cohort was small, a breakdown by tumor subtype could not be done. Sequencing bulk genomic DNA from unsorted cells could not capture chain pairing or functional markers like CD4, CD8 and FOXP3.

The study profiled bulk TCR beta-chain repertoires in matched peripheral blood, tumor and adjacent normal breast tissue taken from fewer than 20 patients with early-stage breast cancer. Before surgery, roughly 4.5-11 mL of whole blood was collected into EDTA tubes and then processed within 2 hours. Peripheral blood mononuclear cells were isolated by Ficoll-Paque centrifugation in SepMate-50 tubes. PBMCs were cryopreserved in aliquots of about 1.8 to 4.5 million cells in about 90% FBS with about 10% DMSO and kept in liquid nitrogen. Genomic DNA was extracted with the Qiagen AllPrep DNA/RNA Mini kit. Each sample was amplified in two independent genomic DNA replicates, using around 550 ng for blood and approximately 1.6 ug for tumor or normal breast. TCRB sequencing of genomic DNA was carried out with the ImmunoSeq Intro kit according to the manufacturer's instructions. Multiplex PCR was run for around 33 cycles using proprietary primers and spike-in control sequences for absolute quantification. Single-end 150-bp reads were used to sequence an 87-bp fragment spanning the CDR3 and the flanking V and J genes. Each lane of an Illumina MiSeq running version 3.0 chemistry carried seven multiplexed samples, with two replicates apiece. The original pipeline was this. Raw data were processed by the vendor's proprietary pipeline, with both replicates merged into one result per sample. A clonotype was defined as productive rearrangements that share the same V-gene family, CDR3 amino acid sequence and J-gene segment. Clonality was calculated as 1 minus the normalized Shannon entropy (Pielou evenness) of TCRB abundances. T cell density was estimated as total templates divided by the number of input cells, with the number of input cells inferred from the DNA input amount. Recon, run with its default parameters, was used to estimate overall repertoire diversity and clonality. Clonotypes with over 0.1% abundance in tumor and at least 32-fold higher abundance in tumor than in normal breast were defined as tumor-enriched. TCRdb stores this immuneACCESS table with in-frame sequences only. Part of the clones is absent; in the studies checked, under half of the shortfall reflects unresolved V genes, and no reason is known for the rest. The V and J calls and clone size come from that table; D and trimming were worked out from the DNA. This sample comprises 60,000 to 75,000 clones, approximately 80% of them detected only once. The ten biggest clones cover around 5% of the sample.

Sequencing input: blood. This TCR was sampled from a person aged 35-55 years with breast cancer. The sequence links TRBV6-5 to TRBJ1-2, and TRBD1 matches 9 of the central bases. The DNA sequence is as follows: TGTGCCAGCAGTTACCTGGACAGGGGACGCTACACCTTC. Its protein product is CASSYLDRGRYTF.